These 31 T cell receptor beta chains originate from one sample sequenced in a study of blood T cell repertoires in COVID-19 (TCRdb year 2020). The library came from the immunoSEQ multiplex PCR assay. TCRdb limited this immuneACCESS table to in-frame rearrangements with V and J called. A share of clones is missing; checked studies link under half to unresolved V genes, and the rest is unexplained. In all, the sample holds 250,000 to 350,000 clones, and 75% to 90% of those were seen once. Approximately 2.5% of the sample is held by the ten biggest clonotypes. The material sequenced was PBMCs or T cells enriched from blood (not recorded which). Receptor source: a woman younger than 35 who had recovered from COVID-19.

This chain connects TRBV6-4 to TRBJ1-1; perhaps TRBD1 as D (6 bases). Trimming took 3 bases from V and 1 from J, leaving 6 bases between them. The CDR3 contains 13 residues. Germline V CDR1 and CDR2: MRHNA, SNTAGT. The CDR3 DNA reads TGTGCCAGCAGTGAGGACAGGAACACTGAAGCTTTCTTT. Protein sequence: CASSEDRNTEAFF.

The chain is built from TRBV19 and TRBJ1-5; possible D gene TRBD1, 6 bases. The CDR3 loop spans 14 amino acids. V gave up 10 bases and J gave up 6 bases, with 19 bases separating them. Germline CDR1 is LNHDA and CDR2 is SQIVND (reference sequence). CDR3: CATRSYRVGQPQHF. The CDR3, as DNA: TGTGCCACCAGGAGTTACAGGGTAGGTCAGCCCCAGCATTTT.

The V and J genes are TRBV3-1 (or the pseudogene TRBV3-2) and TRBJ1-2; no clear D gene. Germline CDR1 and CDR2: LGHDT and YNNKEL (reference sequence). Trimming cost V 4 bases and J 7 bases, with 16 bases left between them. The CDR3 totals 14 residues. The CDR3 DNA reads as TGTGCCAGCAGCCCACCCCAGGACTCGGGTGGCTACACCTTC. This gives the protein CASSPPQDSGGYTF.

The CDR3 protein is CASALDSYNSPLHF. CDR3 DNA: TGTGCTAGTGCTCTGGACAGTTATAATTCACCCCTCCACTTT. The chain links TRBV12-5 to TRBJ1-6; D perhaps matches TRBD1 (6 bases). Trimming stripped 7 bases from V and 4 bases from J, with 11 bases between. Germline loops: CDR1 LGHNT, CDR2 FRNRAP. CDR3 length: 14 residues.

The chain employs TRBV28 and TRBJ1-5, with TRBD1 as a possible D gene (5 bases). Germline loops: CDR1 MDHEN, CDR2 SYDVKM. The CDR3 has 15 residues. The ends were cut back, 6 bases at V and 3 bases at J, with 15 bases in the middle. This CDR3 reads CASSPLGVDNQPQHF. The CDR3, as DNA: TGTGCCAGCAGCCCATTAGGGGTGGACAATCAGCCCCAGCATTTT. Together with reference TRBV28 and TRBJ1-5, the CDR3 gives the full variable domain: DVKVTQSSRYLVKRTGEKVFLECVQDMDHENMFWYRQDPGLGLRLIYFSYDVKMKEKGDIPEGYSVSREKKERFSLILESASTNQTSMYLCASSPLGVDNQPQHFGDGTRLSIL.

The chain couples TRBV2 to TRBJ2-3; tentative D call: TRBD2 (5 bases). V shed 5 bases and J shed 4 bases, with 16 bases lying between them. CDR3 length: 15 residues. Per germline, CDR1 SNHLY and CDR2 FYNNEI. The CDR3, as DNA: TGTGCCAGCAGTCCCGACGGACTCCCCGCAGATACGCAGTATTTT. This translates into CASSPDGLPADTQYF.

The rearrangement uses TRBV7-2 and TRBJ1-4, with unresolved D. The germline V gene has CDR1 SGHTA and CDR2 FQGNSA. The length of the CDR3 is 12 residues. V lost 6 bases to trimming and J lost 10 bases, with 12 bases between them. The CDR3 coding sequence is TGTGCCAGCAGTTTTCCCTCGGGAAAACTGTTTTTT. Translating it yields CASSFPSGKLFF.

This rearrangement joins TRBV7-9 to TRBJ1-2; 7 nucleotides align to TRBD1. CDR1 SEHNR and CDR2 FQNEAQ come from the germline V gene (reference sequence). CDR3 length equals 16 residues. With V trimmed by 5 bases and J by 2 bases, 11 bases remained unmatched. DNA for the CDR3: TGTGCCAGCAGCCGGGGGAACCCAGGGGGGAACTATGGCTACACCTTC. Protein: CASSRGNPGGNYGYTF.

This clone was found once. The chain recombines TRBV4-2 with TRBJ1-1; 7 bases align to TRBD1. V lost 0 bases to trimming and J lost 0 bases; unmatched junction nucleotides: 7. From germline, CDR1 is LGHNA and CDR2 YNFKEQ. The CDR3 is 17 amino acids. Here the CDR3 DNA reads TGTGCCAGCAGCCAAGACCGCCTGACAGGGATGAACACTGAAGCTTTCTTT. Translated: CASSQDRLTGMNTEAFF.

The chain uses TRBV3-1 (or the pseudogene TRBV3-2) and TRBJ1-2; D is unresolved. V was pared by 3 bases and J by 4 bases, with 12 bases between. The CDR3 loop spans 14 amino acids. Germline V gene data show CDR1 as LGHDT and CDR2 as YNNKEL (reference sequence). CDR3 region: CASSQVERTYGYTF. DNA for the CDR3: TGTGCCAGCAGCCAGGTTGAGAGAACCTATGGCTACACCTTC.

V usage is TRBV2 and J usage is TRBJ1-3; no definite D call. The CDR3 spans 15 residues. The V end lost 8 bases, the J end lost 0 bases, and 14 bases lay between the germline ends. Germline CDR1 and CDR2: SNHLY and FYNNEI. In nucleotides, the CDR3 is TGTGCCAGCGGCAGGACGGGAAGCTCTGGAAACACCATATATTTT. The encoded protein is CASGRTGSSGNTIYF.

Concerning this clone itself: This CDR3 is also generated by other DNA sequences in the sample. J is TRBJ2-5 and V is TRBV4-1, with TRBD1 identical over 8 bases. V shed 1 base, J shed 5 bases, and the junction held 6 bases outside the gene matches. This CDR3 has 15 residues. Germline-derived CDR1 and CDR2 are MGHRA and YSYEKL. Here the CDR3 reads CASSQVAGGVETQYF. CDR3 DNA sequence: TGCGCCAGCAGCCAAGTGGCAGGGGGCGTGGAGACCCAGTACTTC.

The rearrangement joins TRBV2 to TRBJ2-7; D is unresolved. CDR1 is SNHLY and CDR2 is FYNNEI in the germline V gene. V was cut by 5 bases and J by 7 bases, with 9 bases left in between. CDR3 length: 11 residues. The CDR3 loop reads CASSQIMEQYF. CDR3 nucleotide sequence: TGTGCCAGCAGTCAAATCATGGAGCAGTACTTC.

J is TRBJ1-1 and V is TRBV2; 8 bases match TRBD1. Per the germline V gene, CDR1 is SNHLY and CDR2 is FYNNEI. CDR3 length: 15 amino acids. The ends lost 4 bases at V and 0 bases at J; junction bases unmatched: 4. CDR3 sequence: CASSGPGGMNTEAFF. CDR3 sequence (DNA): TGTGCCAGCAGTGGGCCAGGGGGCATGAACACTGAAGCTTTCTTT.

There are a few counts of this clone. The chain combines TRBV19 with TRBJ1-2, with 9 positions matching TRBD1. The CDR3 is 12 amino acids. Germline CDR1 reads LNHDA; CDR2 reads SQIVND (reference sequence). The V segment lost 6 bases and the J segment 7 bases; nucleotides outside the gene matches: 3. Written as DNA, the CDR3 is TGTGCCAGTAGCCGACAGGGGGTTGGCTACACCTTC. Its translation is CASSRQGVGYTF.

As DNA, the CDR3 is TGTGCCAGCAGAACGACAGGGCGGCATGATGAAAAACTGTTTTTT. Protein sequence: CASRTTGRHDEKLFF. The genes are TRBV3-1 (or the pseudogene TRBV3-2) and TRBJ1-4; 7 nucleotides match TRBD1. In germline, CDR1 is LGHDT, CDR2 YNNKEL (reference sequence). The junction had 10 bases not matched to a gene; V was cut back by 6 bases and J by 6 bases. The CDR3 sequence is 15 residues long.

The chain recombines TRBV28 with TRBJ1-1; TRBD1 matches 7 bases. The CDR3 sequence is 15 residues long. V was pared by 8 bases and J by 4 bases, with 13 bases of the junction left unmatched. Germline loops: CDR1 MDHEN, CDR2 SYDVKM. CDR3 region: CASYPAVGGTTEAFF. The DNA of the CDR3 is TGTGCCAGCTATCCGGCGGTAGGGGGCACCACTGAAGCTTTCTTT.

V gene TRBV18 combines with J gene TRBJ1-2; D possibly corresponds to TRBD1 (5 bases). The germline V and J ends were trimmed by 3 bases and 2 bases, with 10 bases remaining between them. The CDR3 totals 14 residues. Germline values: CDR1 KGHSH, CDR2 LQKENI. CDR3 sequence: CASSPGGGNYGYTF. The CDR3 bases are TGTGCCAGCTCACCTGGGGGGGGAAACTATGGCTACACCTTC.

V gene TRBV5-1 combines with J gene TRBJ1-1, with D unclear. CDR1 is SGHRS, CDR2 YFSETQ, per germline. The V end was cut by 7 bases, the J end by 6 bases, with 10 bases between. This CDR3 has 11 residues. CDR3 DNA sequence: TGCGCCAGCGGGCTTGTGGCTGAAGCTTTCTTT. This encodes CASGLVAEAFF.

The CDR3 sequence is CASTGGFYGYTF. The DNA of the CDR3 is TGTGCCAGCACCGGAGGGTTCTATGGCTACACCTTC. The gene calls are TRBV6-5 and TRBJ1-2; D is ambiguous. Between the trimmed V and J ends, which lost 7 bases and 4 bases, there was a span of 10 bases. Germline values: CDR1 MNHEY, CDR2 SVGAGI. The CDR3 has 12 residues.

DNA for the CDR3: TGCGCCAGCAGCTCGGGACTAACGGATGAGCAGTTCTTC. Protein sequence: CASSSGLTDEQFF. This chain connects TRBV5-1 to TRBJ2-1, with 7 bases identical to TRBD2. Germline CDR1 is SGHRS and CDR2 is YFSETQ. V trimming: 3 bases; J trimming: 8 bases; junction bases outside the gene matches: 5. This CDR3 spans 13 amino acids.

The rearrangement joins TRBV28 to TRBJ1-1; a possible D gene is TRBD1 (6 bases). CDR1 and CDR2 (germline): MDHEN, SYDVKM. Trimming shortened V by 5 bases and J by 2 bases, and 15 bases separated the two germline ends. The CDR3 consists of 15 residues. CDR3 loop: CASSEQGRVNTEAFF. DNA of the CDR3: TGTGCCAGCAGTGAACAGGGTCGGGTTAACACTGAAGCTTTCTTT.

The V gene is TRBV7-9, the J gene TRBJ1-2, with D unresolved. Per germline, CDR1 SEHNR and CDR2 FQNEAQ (reference sequence). V lost 1 base and J lost 5, with 14 bases in between. The CDR3 contains 15 residues. The CDR3 reads CASSLGAGSKYGYTF. The CDR3 DNA is TGTGCCAGCAGCTTAGGTGCGGGGTCCAAGTATGGCTACACCTTC.

This rearrangement joins TRBV6-1 to TRBJ2-1; TRBD2 agrees at 12 bases. This CDR3 is built from 16 residues. Germline assignment: CDR1 MNHNS and CDR2 SASEGT. Trimming cost V 4 bases and J 1 base; bases outside gene matches: 2. The CDR3: CASSGLAGESYNEQFF. The CDR3 coding sequence is TGTGCCAGCAGTGGACTAGCGGGGGAATCCTACAATGAGCAGTTCTTC.

The chain couples TRBV14 to TRBJ2-7, with TRBD2 matching over 7 bases. V was clipped by 5 bases and J by 3 bases; unmatched bases: 10. This CDR3 region has 15 residues. Germline V gene lookup returns CDR1 SGHDN and CDR2 FVKESK. The CDR3 region is CASSSGDGRFYEQYF. DNA for the CDR3: TGTGCCAGCAGCTCGGGGGACGGGAGGTTCTACGAGCAGTACTTC.

V is TRBV30 and J is TRBJ1-6; 8 bases agree with TRBD1. This CDR3 spans 14 amino acids. CDR1 is GTSNPN, CDR2 SVGIG, per germline (reference sequence). With V trimmed by 1 base and J by 10 bases, 6 bases remained unmatched. CDR3 protein: CAWSGRTGKSPLHF. The CDR3 nucleotides read TGTGCCTGGAGTGGTCGGACAGGGAAATCACCCCTCCACTTT.

The chain recombines TRBV3-1 (or the pseudogene TRBV3-2) with TRBJ2-5, with a weak D call TRBD2 (5 bases). The V gene's germline CDR1 is LGHDT and CDR2 YNNKEL (reference sequence). Trimming stripped 4 bases from V and 5 bases from J, with 17 bases between. This CDR3 is 15 amino acids long. The CDR3 region is CASSPGFSGIETQYF. The CDR3 DNA reads as TGTGCCAGCAGCCCCGGATTTTCGGGGATTGAGACCCAGTACTTC.

This clone appeared once. The chain links TRBV5-1 to TRBJ1-2, with 8 bases identical to TRBD1. Looked up from germline, CDR1 is SGHRS and CDR2 is YFSETQ. This CDR3 has 13 residues. The V and J ends lost 4 bases and 8 bases, in that order; junction bases with no gene match: 7. The CDR3, as DNA: TGCGCCAGCAGCGGAGGGACAGGTTGGGGCTACACCTTC. The encoded protein is CASSGGTGWGYTF.

The rearrangement links TRBV18 to TRBJ2-7; TRBD1 aligns across 8 bases. CDR3 length equals 15 residues. Unmatched junction bases numbered 7, after V lost 6 bases and J lost 0 bases. In germline, CDR1 is KGHSH, CDR2 LQKENI. The CDR3 sequence: CASSPDRASSYEQYF. In DNA form, the CDR3 reads TGTGCCAGCTCCCCGGACAGGGCTAGCTCCTACGAGCAGTACTTC.

This chain joins TRBV18 and TRBJ1-2, with 7 bases that match TRBD1. The CDR3 is made up of 15 amino acids. The V gene's germline CDR1 is KGHSH and CDR2 LQKENI. V shed 5 bases, J shed 4 bases, and the junction held 10 bases outside the gene matches. The CDR3 loop is CASSFWGQRTYGYTF. CDR3 sequence (DNA): TGTGCCAGCTCATTTTGGGGACAGCGGACCTATGGCTACACCTTC.

This chain connects TRBV28 to TRBJ2-2; maybe TRBD2 (5 bases). The germline V gene encodes CDR1 MDHEN and CDR2 SYDVKM. CDR3 length equals 15 residues. Trimming took 4 bases from V and 4 from J, leaving 13 bases between them. This chain's CDR3 is CASSSTRGPTGELFF. The CDR3 DNA reads as TGTGCCAGCAGTTCCACTAGAGGACCCACCGGGGAGCTGTTTTTT. The full variable domain, its missing parts supplied by reference TRBV28 and TRBJ2-2, is DVKVTQSSRYLVKRTGEKVFLECVQDMDHENMFWYRQDPGLGLRLIYFSYDVKMKEKGDIPEGYSVSREKKERFSLILESASTNQTSMYLCASSSTRGPTGELFFGEGSRLTVL.